The 20 T cell receptor beta chains reported below all come from one sample, sequenced in a study of T cells in Graves' hyperthyroidism and ophthalmopathy. Amplification targeted TCR beta CDR3 regions from RNA transcripts. Using the HTBI primer set, a first-round RT-PCR was run on the TCR CDR3. In TCRdb, the multiplex PCR reads were re-called with MiXCR into one record per CDR3 protein. The sample shows approximately 530,000 distinct CDR3 sequences, 16% of them seen only once. The source material was blood. The source is a woman aged 18 to 35 with Graves' hyperthyroidism.

This clonotype was picked up a small number of times. The chain joins TRBV2 to TRBJ1-3, with D unclear. Germline assignment: CDR1 SNHLY and CDR2 FYNNEI. The CDR3 length is 12 residues. Trimming took off 8 bases at V and 4 bases at J, with 9 bases between the two ends. Written as DNA, the CDR3 is TGTGCCAGCGGTACAATCGGAAACACCATATATTTT. Encoded protein: CASGTIGNTIYF.

At least ten counts were recorded for this clonotype. The chain employs TRBV6-5 and TRBJ2-3; 9 positions agree with TRBD2. CDR1 MNHEY and CDR2 SVGAGI come from the germline V gene. The CDR3 covers 16 residues. The trim removed 7 bases at V and 9 bases at J, leaving 17 bases unmatched. The CDR3 coding sequence is TGTGCCAGCACCCCCCATAGTGGCGGGGGGGCGGAAACGCAGTATTTT. Translated, it gives CASTPHSGGGAETQYF.

This clonotype was seen a few times. The CDR3 is CASSPGPTPGHRNTIYF. CDR3 nucleotides: TGCGCCAGCAGCCCAGGCCCGACTCCGGGACACCGAAACACCATATATTTT. This rearrangement joins TRBV4-1 to TRBJ1-3, with D possibly TRBD1 on 6 matching bases. The V end was cut by 4 bases, the J end by 5 bases, with 21 bases between. Germline V CDR1 and CDR2: MGHRA, YSYEKL. This CDR3 contains 17 residues.

This clonotype has at least ten counts. V and J are TRBV2 and TRBJ1-6; TRBD1 might be the D (6 bases). Germline CDR1 reads SNHLY; CDR2 reads FYNNEI. Trimming took off 6 bases at V and 6 bases at J, with 15 bases between the two ends. CDR3 length equals 15 residues. CDR3 DNA sequence: TGTGCCAGCAGACCCCTGGACAGTTTTAATTCACCCCTCCACTTT. It is translated as CASRPLDSFNSPLHF.

The chain combines TRBV18 with TRBJ2-7; TRBD1 matches 11 bases. Trimming at V came to 2 bases and at J to 6 bases, leaving 3 bases not matched to a gene. The CDR3 sequence is 14 residues long. Germline CDR1 is KGHSH and CDR2 is LQKENI. As DNA, the CDR3 is TGTGCCAGCTCACCAAGGGACAGGGGGACCGAGCAGTACTTC. This codes for CASSPRDRGTEQYF. The full variable domain, completed using reference TRBV18 and TRBJ2-7, is NAGVMQNPRHLVRRRGQEARLRCSPMKGHSHVYWYRQLPEEGLKFMVYLQKENIIDESGMPKERFSAEFPKEGPSILRIQQVVRGDSAAYFCASSPRDRGTEQYFGPGTRLTVT.

This rearrangement joins TRBV3-1 to TRBJ1-1; 11 bases map to TRBD1. Germline-derived CDR1 and CDR2 are LGHDT and YNNKEL (reference sequence). Trimming cost V 3 bases and J 3 bases; bases outside gene matches: 9. The CDR3 spans 17 residues. In DNA form, the CDR3 reads TGTGCCAGCAGCCATGCCTCCGGGACAGGGGGGGACACTGAAGCTTTCTTT. This sequence encodes CASSHASGTGGDTEAFF.

This clonotype was picked up many times. The rearrangement uses TRBV2 and TRBJ2-5; 12 nucleotides align to TRBD2. Germline V gene data show CDR1 as SNHLY and CDR2 as FYNNEI. After removal of 7 bases from V and 5 bases from J, the junction contained 17 bases not matched to a gene. This CDR3 contains 18 residues. The DNA for the CDR3 is TGTGCCAGCACTCTAAGGGTCCGACTAGCGGGAGAGTTCGAGACCCAGTACTTC. It encodes CASTLRVRLAGEFETQYF. Full variable domain (remainder filled in from reference TRBV2 and TRBJ2-5): EPEVTQTPSHQVTQMGQEVILRCVPISNHLYFYWYRQILGQKVEFLVSFYNNEISEKSEIFDDQFSVERPDGSNFTLKIRSTKLEDSAMYFCASTLRVRLAGEFETQYFGPGTRLLVL.

This chain joins TRBV11-2 and TRBJ2-3; a possible D gene is TRBD1 (6 bases). The CDR3 runs to 17 residues. Germline-derived CDR1 and CDR2 are SGHAT and FQNNGV. V was trimmed by 5 bases and J by 0 bases, leaving 18 bases between them. The CDR3: CASSTGQQTPSTDTQYF. The CDR3 bases are TGTGCCAGCAGCACAGGGCAACAGACCCCTAGCACAGATACGCAGTATTTT.

This clonotype was counted at least ten times. The J gene is TRBJ2-1, the V gene TRBV12-3 or TRBV12-4, with 9 bases lining up with TRBD2. This CDR3 spans 16 amino acids. V lost 3 bases and J lost 4; bases outside the gene matches: 7. CDR3 in amino acids: CASSLTPAGGYNEQFF. As DNA, the CDR3 is TGTGCCAGCAGTTTGACTCCTGCGGGAGGGTACAATGAGCAGTTCTTC.

This clonotype was seen repeatedly, ten times or more. The rearrangement joins TRBV12-3 or TRBV12-4 to TRBJ1-2; weak D call: TRBD1 (6 bases). The ends were cut back, 5 bases at V and 6 bases at J, with 10 bases in the middle. The CDR3 consists of 12 residues. CDR3 sequence reads: CASSDYRDGYTF. The CDR3 DNA follows: TGTGCCAGCAGTGACTACAGGGATGGCTACACCTTC.

The chain combines TRBV24-1 with TRBJ2-3; D call uncertain. Trimming removed 4 bases at V and 2 bases at J, with 15 bases between. The CDR3 covers 16 residues. Germline V CDR1 and CDR2: KGHDR, SFDVKD. CDR3 nucleotide sequence: TGTGCCACCAGTGAGGCCAGAGGATTCAACACAGATACGCAGTATTTT. Protein: CATSEARGFNTDTQYF.

This clonotype was picked up a small number of times. The V gene is TRBV20-1, the J gene TRBJ1-6, with 8 bases matching TRBD1. The CDR3 spans 12 residues. V dropped 6 bases and J dropped 7; count of bases not matched to a gene: 2. Germline V gene data show CDR1 as DFQATT and CDR2 as SNEGSKA (reference sequence). The CDR3, as DNA: TGCAGTGCCCGGACAGGGAATTCACCCCTCCACTTT. This encodes CSARTGNSPLHF.

At least ten counts were recorded for this clonotype. The rearrangement uses TRBV20-1 and TRBJ1-4; 8 bases agree with TRBD1. After removal of 3 bases from V and 8 bases from J, the junction contained 5 bases not matched to a gene. The CDR3 loop spans 13 amino acids. CDR1 DFQATT and CDR2 SNEGSKA come from the germline V gene (reference sequence). The CDR3 reads CSASQGAREKLFF. CDR3 nucleotides: TGCAGTGCTAGTCAGGGGGCGAGAGAAAAACTGTTTTTT.

The rearrangement links TRBV13 to TRBJ2-3; TRBD2 matches at 15 bases. CDR1 is PRHDT and CDR2 is FYEKMQ in the germline V gene (reference sequence). V lost 5 bases, J lost 2 bases, and 8 bases stayed unmatched. The CDR3 totals 18 residues. The CDR3 here is CASSPGLAGGRNTDTQYF. In nucleotides, the CDR3 is TGTGCCAGCAGCCCGGGACTAGCGGGGGGACGAAACACAGATACGCAGTATTTT.

V is TRBV7-9 and J is TRBJ2-1; 8 bases fit TRBD1. Per the germline V gene, CDR1 is SEHNR and CDR2 is FQNEAQ (reference sequence). V shed 5 bases, J shed 3 bases, and the junction held 6 bases outside the gene matches. The CDR3 runs to 15 residues. Here the CDR3 DNA reads TGTGCCAGCAGCCCGCGGGACAGGCACTACAATGAGCAGTTCTTC. This encodes CASSPRDRHYNEQFF.

This clonotype showed up many times. The chain couples TRBV15 to TRBJ1-2; D unresolved. V lost 0 bases and J 4 bases, leaving 12 bases between the germline ends. The CDR3 is made up of 15 amino acids. Germline CDR1 reads LNHNV; CDR2 reads YYDKDF (reference sequence). The CDR3 reads CATSRDDSRIYGYTF. Written as DNA, the CDR3 is TGTGCCACCAGCAGAGATGACTCCAGGATCTATGGCTACACCTTC.

The V gene is TRBV20-1, the J gene TRBJ2-5; maybe TRBD2 (7 bases). Trimming shortened V by 3 bases and J by 5 bases, and 22 bases separated the two germline ends. The CDR3 loop spans 16 amino acids. CDR1 is DFQATT and CDR2 is SNEGSKA in the germline V gene (reference sequence). This chain's CDR3 is CSARGAGGGMYETQYF. DNA of the CDR3: TGCAGTGCTAGGGGGGCGGGCGGGGGAATGTACGAGACCCAGTACTTC.

The J gene is TRBJ1-2, the V gene TRBV6-2 or TRBV6-3; D ambiguous. Per germline, CDR1 MNHEY and CDR2 SVGEGT. Trimming pared 5 bases from V and 5 bases from J, leaving 9 bases between. This CDR3 contains 12 residues. Here the CDR3 reads CASSLNRYGYTF. The CDR3 DNA reads TGTGCCAGCAGTCTCAATAGGTATGGCTACACCTTC.

The chain has TRBV6-1 and TRBJ1-5, with D maybe TRBD1 (6 bases). Trimming cost V 6 bases and J 5 bases, with 20 bases left between them. CDR1 and CDR2 (germline): MNHNS, SASEGT. This CDR3 spans 16 amino acids. The CDR3 sequence: CASSQDRHHNHQPQHF. Here the CDR3 DNA reads TGTGCCAGCAGCCAGGACAGACACCACAATCATCAGCCCCAGCATTTT.

V gene TRBV20-1 combines with J gene TRBJ2-7; no firm D call. The CDR3 contains 13 residues. V was pared by 6 bases and J by 2 bases, with 14 bases between. CDR1 is DFQATT and CDR2 is SNEGSKA in the germline V gene (reference sequence). In DNA form, the CDR3 reads TGCAGTGCCCAACGCGGAAACCCCTACGAGCAGTACTTC. Translation: CSAQRGNPYEQYF.